The next 5 T cell receptor beta chains were all read from a single sample in a study of blood T cell repertoires in COVID-19. Generated by immunoSEQ multiplex PCR, the TCRdb table keeps only in-frame clones and is missing some. The repertoire has some 210,000 clones, 84% of them found once; the top ten carry roughly a fifth. Sequencing was carried out using peripheral blood. All receptors derive from a human donor in a cohort sampled during active COVID-19.

V and J are TRBV28 and TRBJ2-7, with 8 nucleotides matching TRBD2. The V and J ends lost 7 bases and 3 bases, in that order; junction bases with no gene match: 11. Germline V lookup: CDR1 MDHEN, CDR2 SYDVKM. This CDR3 is 15 amino acids long. The CDR3 DNA reads TGTGCCAGCACTACCGGGGGGGGGCCTAACTACGAGCAGTACTTC. It yields the protein CASTTGGGPNYEQYF.

Only one count was recorded for this clone. The chain couples TRBV15 to TRBJ1-6; TRBD1 agrees at 7 bases. J lost 0 bases, V lost 4 bases, and 6 bases had no gene match. In germline, CDR1 is LNHNV, CDR2 YYDKDF (reference sequence). The CDR3 has 17 amino acids. The CDR3 loop reads CATSNQGGTSYNSPLHF. DNA for the CDR3: TGTGCCACCAGCAACCAGGGGGGAACCTCCTATAATTCACCCCTCCACTTT.

In regard to this clone: At the DNA level, this CDR3 is encoded by other sequences in the same sample as well. The rearrangement uses TRBV5-1 and TRBJ1-5; D is perhaps TRBD1 (6 bases). CDR1 and CDR2 (germline): SGHRS, YFSETQ. The germline V and J ends were trimmed by 4 bases and 7 bases, with 15 bases remaining between them. This CDR3 has 14 amino acids. The CDR3 protein is CASSPGGGGQPQHF. The CDR3 DNA follows: TGCGCCAGCAGCCCTGGCGGGGGCGGACAGCCCCAGCATTTT. The entire variable domain, with the rest obtained from reference TRBV5-1 and TRBJ1-5, is as follows: KAGVTQTPRYLIKTRGQQVTLSCSPISGHRSVSWYQQTPGQGLQFLFEYFSETQRNKGNFPGRFSGRQFSNSRSEMNVSTLELGDSALYLCASSPGGGGQPQHFGDGTRLSIL.

The rearrangement uses TRBV14 and TRBJ2-1; D gene unclear. The V end was cut by 1 base, the J end by 12 bases, with 13 bases between. CDR1 SGHDN and CDR2 FVKESK come from the germline V gene. This CDR3 is 13 amino acids long. The CDR3 bases are TGTGCCAGCAGCCAAGCGCCCTTGAATAGGCAGTTCTTC. This codes for CASSQAPLNRQFF.

The gene calls are TRBV5-1 and TRBJ1-6, with 7 bases fitting TRBD1. After removal of 4 bases from V and 9 bases from J, the junction contained 7 bases not matched to a gene. The length of the CDR3 is 14 residues. Germline V gene lookup returns CDR1 SGHRS and CDR2 YFSETQ. The CDR3 protein is CASSVGGAGSPLHF. Here the CDR3 DNA reads TGCGCCAGCAGCGTAGGGGGCGCGGGTTCACCCCTCCACTTT.